Listed here are 26 T cell receptor beta chains from one sample, sequenced in a study of monozygotic twins with inflammatory bowel disease. For each CDR3 protein, TCRdb gives one entry from its re-call of the 5' RACE reads, without DNA. The sample includes more than 350,000 distinct CDR3 sequences. Sequenced input: blood. These receptors all stem from a human donor with ulcerative colitis or Crohn's disease, or a healthy co-twin of an affected twin (not recorded which).

The chain's CDR3 is CSARPAGGWNTEAFF. The V call is TRBV20-1, the J call TRBJ1-1. This CDR3 is 15 amino acids long. The V gene's germline CDR1 is DFQATT and CDR2 SNEGSKA (reference sequence).

The chain's CDR3 is CASSLDGIAATDTQYF. V is TRBV5-1 and J is TRBJ2-3; TCRdb indicates TRBD2, and absent DNA this call remains unverified. The V gene's germline CDR1 is SGHRS and CDR2 YFSETQ. This CDR3 region has 16 residues.

The gene calls are TRBV9 and TRBJ2-7. Germline V CDR1 and CDR2: SGDLS, YYNGEE. The length of the CDR3 is 13 residues. The CDR3 spells CASSVGTIAEQYF.

The genes are TRBV7-9 and TRBJ2-1; absent DNA, TCRdb's TRBD2 call cannot be checked. There are 14 residues in the CDR3. The V gene's germline CDR1 is SEHNR and CDR2 FQNEAQ (reference sequence). CDR3 loop: CASSLPRTLHEQFF.

The V and J genes are TRBV12-3 or TRBV12-4 and TRBJ2-1; the TRBD1 assignment by TCRdb is unverifiable without DNA. The CDR3 consists of 13 residues. The CDR3 loop is CASSPPGQGSQFF.

This sequence joins TRBV7-9 and TRBJ2-1; TCRdb indicates TRBD2, and absent DNA this call remains unverified. Germline-derived CDR1 and CDR2 are SEHNR and FQNEAQ (reference sequence). The CDR3 loop spans 15 amino acids. CDR3 in amino acids: CASSFSSGGLNEQFF.

This chain uses TRBV6-6 with TRBJ2-3. CDR1 is MNHNY, CDR2 SVGAGI, per germline (reference sequence). This CDR3 has 13 amino acids. This CDR3 is CASSWGITDTQYF.

The J gene is TRBJ2-5, the V gene TRBV18. The CDR3 contains 12 residues. Germline V gene sequence: CDR1 KGHSH, CDR2 LQKENI. The CDR3 sequence is CASSPPSETQYF.

The chain uses TRBV2 and TRBJ2-1; TCRdb proposes TRBD2, but this gene call is untestable without DNA. Germline CDR1 SNHLY, CDR2 FYNNEI. This CDR3 spans 14 amino acids. CDR3 residues: CASRTSGDHNEQFF.

The CDR3 here is CASSLAQDHGIQYF. The chain couples TRBV5-4 to TRBJ2-4. CDR3 length equals 14 residues. Germline values: CDR1 SGHNT, CDR2 YYREEE (reference sequence). The entire variable domain, with the rest obtained from reference TRBV5-4 and TRBJ2-4, is as follows: ETGVTQSPTHLIKTRGQQVTLRCSSQSGHNTVSWYQQALGQGPQFIFQYYREEENGRGNFPPRFSGLQFPNYSSELNVNALELDDSALYLCASSLAQDHGIQYFGAGTRLSVL.

This chain joins TRBV18 and TRBJ2-3; the TCRdb D gene call, TRBD2, has no DNA to confirm it. The length of the CDR3 is 16 residues. Looked up from germline, CDR1 is KGHSH and CDR2 is LQKENI. This CDR3 reads CASSPRLAGGTDTQYF.

The rearrangement uses TRBV29-1 and TRBJ1-2; TCRdb indicates TRBD1, and absent DNA this call remains unverified. This CDR3 has 13 amino acids. Germline V lookup: CDR1 SQVTM, CDR2 ANQGSEA. CDR3 sequence reads: CSVSTGPNYGYTF.

The chain uses TRBV7-9 and TRBJ2-3; absent DNA, TCRdb's TRBD2 call cannot be checked. The germline V gene has CDR1 SEHNR and CDR2 FQNEAQ (reference sequence). There are 15 residues in the CDR3. CDR3 sequence reads: CASSLGPPGLDTQYF.

The genes are TRBV10-3 and TRBJ2-5; TCRdb lists TRBD1, though no DNA is available to test this call. CDR1 is ENHRY, CDR2 SYGVKD, per germline. The CDR3 has 14 amino acids. The CDR3 spells CAIRDGANQETQYF.

The gene calls are TRBV28 and TRBJ1-5; TCRdb picks TRBD1, but there is no DNA to check that call. The CDR3 loop spans 16 amino acids. CDR1 MDHEN and CDR2 SYDVKM come from the germline V gene. The CDR3 is CASSPAGTGYGQPQHF.

J is TRBJ2-5 and V is TRBV5-1; TCRdb returns TRBD1, unconfirmable since there is no DNA. Germline CDR1 SGHRS, CDR2 YFSETQ. The length of the CDR3 is 13 residues. The CDR3 sequence: CATAQGPRETQYF.

The chain recombines TRBV6-1 with TRBJ2-3; TCRdb's assignment of TRBD1 cannot be checked, as there is no DNA. Per germline, CDR1 MNHNS and CDR2 SASEGT. The CDR3 extends over 16 amino acids. The chain's CDR3 is CASTRKGQASTDTQYF.

The chain combines TRBV19 with TRBJ2-1. The germline CDR1 and CDR2 sequences are LNHDA and SQIVND (reference sequence). This CDR3 contains 13 residues. CDR3 sequence reads: CASSTWIDNEQFF. Full variable domain (remainder filled in from reference TRBV19 and TRBJ2-1): DGGITQSPKYLFRKEGQNVTLSCEQNLNHDAMYWYRQDPGQGLRLIYYSQIVNDFQKGDIAEGYSVSREKKESFPLTVTSAQKNPTAFYLCASSTWIDNEQFFGPGTRLTVL.

The rearrangement uses TRBV6-1 and TRBJ1-1; TCRdb designates TRBD1, a call that cannot be tested without DNA. From germline, CDR1 is MNHNS and CDR2 SASEGT. The CDR3 is 15 amino acids. CDR3 protein: CASSQGQGPEPEAFF.

The chain has TRBV7-9 and TRBJ1-2. Germline V gene sequence: CDR1 SEHNR, CDR2 FQNEAQ (reference sequence). The CDR3 has 13 amino acids. The CDR3 protein is CASSLGLDDGYTF.

The gene calls are TRBV7-2 and TRBJ2-6. There are 15 residues in the CDR3. Germline V gene lookup returns CDR1 SGHTA and CDR2 FQGNSA. The CDR3 sequence: CASSVTDSGANVLTF.

This chain joins TRBV3-1 and TRBJ2-1; TCRdb designates TRBD1, a call that cannot be tested without DNA. CDR3 size: 13 residues. CDR1 is LGHDT, CDR2 YNNKEL, per germline (reference sequence). CDR3 loop: CASSQVPGSEQFF.

This sequence joins TRBV20-1 and TRBJ1-2. The CDR3 totals 12 residues. Germline lookup yields CDR1 DFQATT and CDR2 SNEGSKA (reference sequence). The CDR3: CSASQKPYGYTF.

The rearrangement joins TRBV10-3 to TRBJ2-2; the D call from TCRdb, TRBD2, cannot be confirmed without DNA. Germline V gives CDR1 ENHRY, CDR2 SYGVKD. This CDR3 is built from 17 residues. This CDR3 is CAIRSPSGGLGTGELFF.

The rearrangement joins TRBV7-3 to TRBJ2-5; the D call from TCRdb, TRBD1, cannot be confirmed without DNA. In germline, CDR1 is SGHTA, CDR2 FQGTGA. The CDR3 runs 15 residues. This chain's CDR3 is CASSATGTAEETQYF.

The chain employs TRBV28 and TRBJ2-1. The CDR3 runs 13 residues. Germline V gene data show CDR1 as MDHEN and CDR2 as SYDVKM. The CDR3 sequence: CASRGNSYNEQFF.